A selection of T cell receptor beta chains follows, all from one sample in a study of early T cells in non-severe SARS-CoV-2 infection. Each CDR3 protein gets one entry after TCRdb re-called the 5' RACE reads with MiXCR. The repertoire holds some 56,000 distinct CDR3 sequences, with over 13% as singletons. The sample was whole blood, taken at baseline. The receptors originated from an adult who was a healthcare worker with PCR-confirmed SARS-CoV-2 infection or an uninfected control (not recorded which). Both conserved end residues are part of each CDR3. Fields, in order: D gene, clone size, J gene, V gene, CDR3 protein, CDR3 DNA. The D gene is left open where the match is weak. Not every row has a clone size; where given, it reads once, few, many or a size class.

D gene: .
clone size: .
J gene: TRBJ2-5
V gene: TRBV4-1
CDR3 protein: CASSQDFVRQETQYF
CDR3 DNA: TGCGCCAGCAGCCAAGATTTTGTTCGACAAGAGACCCAGTACTTC

D gene: .
clone size: .
J gene: TRBJ1-1
V gene: TRBV4-1
CDR3 protein: CASSQEAQFPVGAFF
CDR3 DNA: TGCGCCAGCAGCCAAGAGGCTCAATTCCCGGTTGGAGCTTTCTTT

D gene: .
clone size: many
J gene: TRBJ2-5
V gene: TRBV5-1
CDR3 protein: CASSSLASQETQYF
CDR3 DNA: TGCGCCAGCAGCTCCCTGGCCAGCCAAGAGACCCAGTACTTC

D gene: .
clone size: .
J gene: TRBJ2-1
V gene: TRBV2
CDR3 protein: CASSELGSNEQFF
CDR3 DNA: TGTGCCAGCAGTGAGCTGGGGAGCAATGAGCAGTTCTTC

D gene: TRBD1
clone size: medium-sized
J gene: TRBJ2-7
V gene: TRBV5-4
CDR3 protein: CASSLTGTGPSEQYF
CDR3 DNA: TGTGCCAGCAGCCTGACGGGGACAGGGCCCTCCGAGCAGTACTTC

D gene: .
clone size: few
J gene: TRBJ2-6
V gene: TRBV5-1
CDR3 protein: CASSLGGYSSGANVLTF
CDR3 DNA: TGCGCCAGCAGCTTGGGAGGCTACAGCTCTGGGGCCAACGTCCTGACTTTC

D gene: .
clone size: few
J gene: TRBJ2-1
V gene: TRBV5-1
CDR3 protein: CASSSRGIDEQFF
CDR3 DNA: TGCGCCAGCAGCTCCAGGGGTATTGATGAGCAGTTCTTC

D gene: .
clone size: .
J gene: TRBJ2-4
V gene: TRBV5-4
CDR3 protein: CASSSHGIGDKNIQYF
CDR3 DNA: TGTGCCAGCAGCTCCCACGGTATCGGCGACAAAAACATTCAGTACTTC

D gene: TRBD1
clone size: .
J gene: TRBJ2-2
V gene: TRBV7-8
CDR3 protein: CASSRDRAWTGELFF
CDR3 DNA: TGTGCCAGCAGTAGGGACAGGGCTTGGACCGGGGAGCTGTTTTTT

D gene: .
clone size: .
J gene: TRBJ2-5
V gene: TRBV14
CDR3 protein: CATSPGGTRGKTQYF
CDR3 DNA: TGTGCCACGAGCCCAGGAGGGACCCGCGGGAAGACCCAGTACTTC

D gene: .
clone size: few
J gene: TRBJ2-7
V gene: TRBV4-1
CDR3 protein: CASSQTQGQTYEQYF
CDR3 DNA: TGCGCCAGCAGCCAGACCCAGGGCCAGACCTACGAGCAGTACTTC

D gene: TRBD1
clone size: many
J gene: TRBJ2-3
V gene: TRBV14
CDR3 protein: CASSRDRRGPQYF
CDR3 DNA: TGTGCCAGCAGCCGGGACAGGCGAGGTCCGCAGTATTTT

D gene: .
clone size: few
J gene: TRBJ1-1
V gene: TRBV15
CDR3 protein: CATSRDPSGTEAFF
CDR3 DNA: TGTGCCACCAGCAGAGATCCAAGTGGCACTGAAGCTTTCTTT

D gene: .
clone size: few
J gene: TRBJ2-7
V gene: TRBV12-3/TRBV12-4
CDR3 protein: CASSNVGVNEQYF
CDR3 DNA: TGTGCCAGCAGTAATGTAGGGGTGAACGAGCAGTACTTC

D gene: .
clone size: few
J gene: TRBJ2-3
V gene: TRBV12-3/TRBV12-4
CDR3 protein: CASSPVRGGTDTQYF
CDR3 DNA: TGTGCCAGCAGCCCAGTCCGTGGTGGCACAGATACGCAGTATTTT

D gene: TRBD1
clone size: .
J gene: TRBJ2-3
V gene: TRBV20-1
CDR3 protein: CSASDRGKTDTQYF
CDR3 DNA: TGCAGTGCTTCGGACAGGGGGAAGACAGATACGCAGTATTTT

D gene: TRBD2
clone size: .
J gene: TRBJ2-2
V gene: TRBV6-4
CDR3 protein: CASSSGSTGELFF
CDR3 DNA: TGTGCCAGCAGTAGCGGGAGCACCGGGGAGCTGTTTTTT

D gene: TRBD2
clone size: few
J gene: TRBJ2-1
V gene: TRBV5-4
CDR3 protein: CASSLGSGSDYNEQFF
CDR3 DNA: TGTGCCAGCAGCTTGGGTAGCGGGAGTGATTACAATGAGCAGTTCTTC

D gene: .
clone size: once
J gene: TRBJ2-7
V gene: TRBV6-1
CDR3 protein: CASRDDSLGGHEQYF
CDR3 DNA: TGTGCCAGCAGAGACGATTCGCTGGGAGGCCACGAGCAGTACTTC

D gene: .
clone size: once
J gene: TRBJ2-3
V gene: TRBV12-3/TRBV12-4
CDR3 protein: CASTTGWSTDTQYF
CDR3 DNA: TGTGCCAGCACTACCGGTTGGAGCACAGATACGCAGTATTTT

D gene: .
clone size: few
J gene: TRBJ2-5
V gene: TRBV6-6
CDR3 protein: CASSYGQETQYF
CDR3 DNA: TGTGCCAGCAGTTACGGGCAAGAGACCCAGTACTTC

D gene: .
clone size: .
J gene: TRBJ1-1
V gene: TRBV20-1
CDR3 protein: CSARDTRVQNAEAFF
CDR3 DNA: TGCAGTGCTAGAGATACCAGGGTCCAGAACGCTGAAGCTTTCTTT

D gene: TRBD1
clone size: .
J gene: TRBJ1-5
V gene: TRBV25-1
CDR3 protein: CASNRHRGYF
CDR3 DNA: TGTGCCAGCAATCGCCACAGGGGGTATTTT